The rows below give T cell receptor beta chains drawn from one sample of a study of cytomegalovirus exposure and HLA in healthy donors. Method: immunoSEQ multiplex PCR; TCRdb's copy keeps in-frame clones and lacks some. Of some 54,000 clones in the sample, approximately 73% were seen once. The specimen sequenced was PBMCs. These receptors were obtained from a man in his late teens or twenties in good health and CMV-seronegative. The CDR3 runs from the conserved cysteine through the conserved F or W. A D gene is named only where the DNA matches it firmly. A clone size is listed for some rows: how often the clone was seen (once, few, many), or a class if it is expanded.

V gene	D gene	J gene	clone size	CDR3 DNA	CDR3 protein
TRBV7-6	TRBD2	TRBJ2-1	.	TGTGCCAGCAGCCCGCTAGCGGGAGTGTCCGACAATGAGCAGTTCTTC	CASSPLAGVSDNEQFF
TRBV28	.	TRBJ2-7	.	TGTGCCAGCAGATTTCGAGGTGGCCAACCCTACGAGCAGTACTTC	CASRFRGGQPYEQYF
TRBV25-1	.	TRBJ1-1	.	TGTGCCAGCAGTCAGAACCCTAGGCAGGGAGGATATAGGACTGAAGCTTTCTTT	CASSQNPRQGGYRTEAFF
TRBV4-2	.	TRBJ1-1	.	TGTGCCAGCAGCCAAACGGGAAACACTGAAGCTTTCTTT	CASSQTGNTEAFF
TRBV5-6	TRBD1	TRBJ2-6	few	TGTGCCAGTTTGACCGGGACAGGGTTCCTCCGCGCTGGGGCCAACGTCCTGACTTTC	CASLTGTGFLRAGANVLTF
TRBV5-4	TRBD2	TRBJ2-7	once	TGTGCCAGCAGCAAAGGACTAGCGAGCACCTACGAGCAGTACTTC	CASSKGLASTYEQYF
TRBV5-1	TRBD2	TRBJ2-3	.	TGCGCCAGCAGCTTCGGACTAGCGTCAGATACGCAGTATTTT	CASSFGLASDTQYF
TRBV7-9	.	TRBJ2-1	.	TGTGCCAGCCGGGACTTGCGGTACAATGAGCAGTTCTTC	CASRDLRYNEQFF
TRBV6-1	.	TRBJ1-5	.	TGTGCCAGCAGTTGGGCCGTTGGAGGCGATCAGCCCCAGCATTTT	CASSWAVGGDQPQHF
TRBV29-1	.	TRBJ1-2	.	TGCAGCGTTGAGGGGGGGGCTCCGGGTGGCTACACCTTC	CSVEGGAPGGYTF
TRBV4-1	TRBD1	TRBJ1-5	once	TGCGCCAGCAGCCAAGAACACAGGGGGAATCAGCCCCAGCATTTT	CASSQEHRGNQPQHF
TRBV21-1	.	TRBJ1-1	once	TGTGCCAGCAGCACGAGGACAGCGAACACTGAAGCTTTCTTT	CASSTRTANTEAFF
TRBV2	TRBD2	TRBJ2-3	.	TGTGCCAGCACACGACTAGCGGGACCTCCGGCGTATTTT	CASTRLAGPPAYF
TRBV10-1	.	TRBJ1-2	.	TGCGCCAGCAGTAAGGGACTTTCGGGTGGCTACACCTTC	CASSKGLSGGYTF
TRBV5-1	.	TRBJ2-2	.	TGCGCCAGCAGCCAGGACATAGCGAACACCGGGGAGCTGTTTTTT	CASSQDIANTGELFF
TRBV28	.	TRBJ2-6	.	TGTGCCAGCCTGAGCTCTGGGGCCAACGTCCTGACTTTC	CASLSSGANVLTF
TRBV7-8	TRBD2	TRBJ2-3	.	TGTGCCAGCAGAATTAGCGGGACTGTGAGCACAGATACGCAGTATTTT	CASRISGTVSTDTQYF
TRBV5-1	.	TRBJ2-7	.	TGCGCCAGCAGCTTGTCTGGCGGGTACGAGCAGTACTTC	CASSLSGGYEQYF
TRBV7-2	TRBD1	TRBJ2-7	.	TGTGCCAGCAGCCAGACAGGGATCTACGAGCAGTACTTC	CASSQTGIYEQYF
TRBV5-1	TRBD1	TRBJ2-7	.	TGCGCCAGCAGCTCCGGGACAGGGGACTACGAGCAGTACTTC	CASSSGTGDYEQYF
TRBV29-1	TRBD1	TRBJ1-3	.	TGCAGCGTTGAAGACGGGACAGGGGACGGAAACACCATATATTTT	CSVEDGTGDGNTIYF
TRBV6-5	.	TRBJ2-7	.	TGTGCCAGCAGTTACTCGTCTCTGTCCTACGAGCAGTACTTC	CASSYSSLSYEQYF
TRBV4-1	.	TRBJ2-1	.	TGCGCCAGCAGCCAAGATACAGGCGCTAACAATGAGCAGTTCTTC	CASSQDTGANNEQFF
TRBV4-2	.	TRBJ2-5	.	TGTGCCAGCAGTCCAGGGATGTGGGAGACCCAGTACTTC	CASSPGMWETQYF
TRBV30	TRBD1	TRBJ1-5	once	TGTGCCTGGACCGGGACAGGGTCGTTTCAGCCCCAGCATTTT	CAWTGTGSFQPQHF
TRBV7-2	TRBD1	TRBJ1-4	few	TGTGCCAGCAGCCGGGGACAGGTTACTGAAAAACTGTTTTTT	CASSRGQVTEKLFF
TRBV23-1	.	TRBJ1-1	.	TGCGCCAGGTACTACGGACAGCGGAACACTGAAGCTTTCTTT	CARYYGQRNTEAFF
TRBV11-1	TRBD2	TRBJ2-7	.	TGTGCCAGCAGCCGGACTAGCAGCTCCTACGAGCAGTACTTC	CASSRTSSSYEQYF
TRBV6-5	.	TRBJ1-1	.	TGTGCCAGCAGTTTAGGCGGGAACACTGAAGCTTTCTTT	CASSLGGNTEAFF
TRBV19	.	TRBJ1-2	.	TGTGCCAGTAGTATGGTTCGGGGTGGCTACACCTTC	CASSMVRGGYTF
TRBV9	.	TRBJ1-1	.	TGTGCCAGCAGCGTATCAGGGTTGGGCACTGAAGCTTTCTTT	CASSVSGLGTEAFF
TRBV4-1	.	TRBJ1-1	.	TGCGCCAGCAGCCCCCCCACGGGTGAAGCTTTCTTT	CASSPPTGEAFF
TRBV7-2	TRBD2	TRBJ2-7	.	TGTGCCAGCAGCTTAGCTAGCGGGATCTACGAGCAGTACTTC	CASSLASGIYEQYF
TRBV13	.	TRBJ2-1	.	TGTGCCAGCAGCGTACGGGGGGCCCACAATGAGCAGTTCTTC	CASSVRGAHNEQFF
TRBV7-2	.	TRBJ1-6	.	TGTGCCAGCAGCGACTACAGGGCCTATAATTCACCCCTCCACTTT	CASSDYRAYNSPLHF
TRBV7-9	.	TRBJ1-2	once	TGTGCCCTCAGCTTGGGCGGGATCGAAGATGGCTACACCTTC	CALSLGGIEDGYTF
TRBV29-1	.	TRBJ1-1	once	TGCAGCGTCGGGGGGACTGTGAACACTGAAGCTTTCTTT	CSVGGTVNTEAFF
TRBV5-6	.	TRBJ1-1	few	TGTGCCAGCAGCTCGACATCGTACACTGAAGCTTTCTTT	CASSSTSYTEAFF
TRBV18	TRBD1	TRBJ2-5	few	TGTGCCAGCTCCGAGGGACAGGAGCATGAAGAGACCCAGTACTTC	CASSEGQEHEETQYF
TRBV6-1	TRBD2	TRBJ2-7	.	TGTGCCAGCAGTGAGTCCGGGACTAGCGGGAGATACGAGCAGTACTTC	CASSESGTSGRYEQYF
TRBV6-5	TRBD2	TRBJ2-3	.	TGTGCCAGCAGGCTCCGGGGGGGGGACACAGATACGCAGTATTTT	CASRLRGGDTDTQYF
TRBV25-1	TRBD1	TRBJ1-1	.	TGTGCCAGCAGTGAGACAGGGCCGAACACTGAAGCTTTCTTT	CASSETGPNTEAFF
TRBV29-1	.	TRBJ2-6	few	TGCAGCGTTCGTACAGGGAACTCAGGGGCCAACGTCCTGACTTTC	CSVRTGNSGANVLTF
TRBV25-1	.	TRBJ1-1	.	TGTGCCAGCAGTGAGGGCAGGGATTTGACTGAAGCTTTCTTT	CASSEGRDLTEAFF
TRBV6-5	.	TRBJ2-7	few	TGTGCCAGCAGCGGGGGGACAGGCCGAACCTACGAGCAGTACTTC	CASSGGTGRTYEQYF
TRBV6-1	TRBD2	TRBJ2-7	.	TGTGCCGCAAGGCGGGAAGCGGGGGGCTACGAGCAGTACTTC	CAARREAGGYEQYF
TRBV6-6	TRBD1	TRBJ1-5	.	TGTGCCAGCAGCCCGGGACAGGGGGGTGATCAGCCCCAGCATTTT	CASSPGQGGDQPQHF
TRBV6-1	.	TRBJ1-1	.	TGTGCCAGCAGTCGGACAAGGAACACTGAAGCTTTCTTT	CASSRTRNTEAFF
TRBV28	TRBD1	TRBJ2-7	.	TGTGCCAGCAGTTTACGGACAGGGGGGCAGTACTTC	CASSLRTGGQYF
TRBV10-2	.	TRBJ1-5	few	TGCGCCAGCAGTGAGTCGTTCAGGGTACCCCAGCATTTT	CASSESFRVPQHF
TRBV30	TRBD1	TRBJ1-2	.	TGTGCCTGGAGTGGACAGGGAAATGGCTACACCTTC	CAWSGQGNGYTF